Presented here are 24 T cell receptor beta chains from one specimen sequenced in a study of shared clonotypes between healthy human individuals. Sequenced by immunoSEQ multiplex PCR; TCRdb stores in-frame clones only, minus some. The top ten hold roughly 0.42% of the sample, which has about 1.5 million clones, approximately 98% seen once. The sample consisted of naive CD4+ T cells sorted from blood. Documented subset: CD45RA+ positively selected. Source of these receptors: a man aged 30 to 39 in good health.

The genes are TRBV10-2 and TRBJ2-7; 9 positions match TRBD2. CDR3 length: 17 residues. The germline CDR1 and CDR2 sequences are WSHSY and SAAADI. Unmatched junction bases numbered 8, after V lost 0 bases and J lost 2 bases. DNA for the CDR3: TGCGCCAGCAGTGAGTCGATGGGGCGGGAGGGAACCTACGAGCAGTACTTC. Residues: CASSESMGREGTYEQYF.

This chain connects TRBV19 to TRBJ1-1, with D possibly being TRBD1 (5 bases). CDR1 and CDR2 from the germline V gene are LNHDA and SQIVND (reference sequence). The CDR3 has 16 amino acids. Deletions cut 5 bases from V and 2 bases from J, with 18 bases between. DNA of the CDR3: TGTGCCAGTAGTGTGAACTCCGGGACTCCAAACACTGAAGCTTTCTTT. Translation: CASSVNSGTPNTEAFF.

This clone was counted once. V gene TRBV4-1 combines with J gene TRBJ1-1; D might be TRBD1 (5 bases). Germline-derived CDR1 and CDR2 are MGHRA and YSYEKL. Trimming took off 7 bases at V and 4 bases at J, with 16 bases between the two ends. This CDR3 contains 14 residues. CDR3: CASIQPGVGTEAFF. Written as DNA, the CDR3 is TGCGCCAGCATCCAGCCGGGGGTAGGCACTGAAGCTTTCTTT.

V gene TRBV28 combines with J gene TRBJ1-5, with TRBD1 matching 9 bases. Trimming removed 5 bases from V and 7 bases from J; junction bases left unmatched: 6. CDR3 length: 14 residues. Germline values: CDR1 MDHEN, CDR2 SYDVKM. CDR3 DNA sequence: TGTGCCAGCAGTATGGGACAGGGAGAGCAGCCCCAGCATTTT. Translating gives CASSMGQGEQPQHF. The full variable domain, its missing parts supplied by reference TRBV28 and TRBJ1-5, is DVKVTQSSRYLVKRTGEKVFLECVQDMDHENMFWYRQDPGLGLRLIYFSYDVKMKEKGDIPEGYSVSREKKERFSLILESASTNQTSMYLCASSMGQGEQPQHFGDGTRLSIL.

The CDR3: CASSPPGLADIYNEQFF. In DNA form, the CDR3 reads TGTGCCAGCTCACCCCCCGGACTAGCGGATATCTACAATGAGCAGTTCTTC. The chain joins TRBV18 to TRBJ2-1; TRBD2 agrees at 10 bases. Germline assignment: CDR1 KGHSH and CDR2 LQKENI. J lost 3 bases, V lost 3 bases, and 8 bases had no gene match. The CDR3 is 17 residues long. The complete variable domain, with remaining parts taken from reference TRBV18 and TRBJ2-1, reads NAGVMQNPRHLVRRRGQEARLRCSPMKGHSHVYWYRQLPEEGLKFMVYLQKENIIDESGMPKERFSAEFPKEGPSILRIQQVVRGDSAAYFCASSPPGLADIYNEQFFGPGTRLTVL.

The CDR3 here is CASSQVLSESGELFF. CDR3 nucleotides: TGCGCCAGCAGCCAAGTACTTAGCGAGTCCGGGGAGCTGTTTTTT. The chain recombines TRBV4-1 with TRBJ2-2, with D possibly being TRBD2 (5 bases). The germline V gene encodes CDR1 MGHRA and CDR2 YSYEKL. The CDR3 extends over 15 amino acids. The ends were cut back, 1 base at V and 6 bases at J, with 12 bases in the middle.

The chain joins TRBV6-1 to TRBJ2-7; tentative D call: TRBD1 (5 bases). From germline, CDR1 is MNHNS and CDR2 SASEGT. V lost 5 bases to trimming and J lost 2 bases, with 13 bases between them. CDR3 length: 14 amino acids. Here the CDR3 DNA reads TGTGCCAGCAGTCCAAGGGCAGGGCCCTACGAGCAGTACTTC. This encodes CASSPRAGPYEQYF.

This rearrangement joins TRBV7-2 to TRBJ1-4; the D gene is possibly TRBD1 (5 bases). V was cut by 5 bases and J by 2 bases, with 15 bases left in between. Per germline, CDR1 SGHTA and CDR2 FQGNSA. The CDR3 extends over 16 amino acids. In DNA form, the CDR3 reads TGTGCCAGCAGCCATCTTCCGACAGTCACTAATGAAAAACTGTTTTTT. Translated: CASSHLPTVTNEKLFF. The entire variable domain, with the rest obtained from reference TRBV7-2 and TRBJ1-4, is as follows: GAGVSQSPSNKVTEKGKDVELRCDPISGHTALYWYRQSLGQGLEFLIYFQGNSAPDKSGLPSDRFSAERTGGSVSTLTIQRTQQEDSAVYLCASSHLPTVTNEKLFFGSGTQLSVL.

Regarding this clone: Additional DNA sequences in this sample encode the identical CDR3. The V and J genes are TRBV19 and TRBJ1-2; a weak D match, TRBD1 (5 bases). Per the germline V gene, CDR1 is LNHDA and CDR2 is SQIVND (reference sequence). With 0 bases removed from V and 3 bases from J, the gap between germline ends came to 5 bases. The length of the CDR3 is 13 residues. In DNA form, the CDR3 reads TGTGCCAGTAGTATAGACAGGGACTATGGCTACACCTTC. The encoded protein is CASSIDRDYGYTF.

The V call is TRBV7-8, the J call TRBJ2-7, with D perhaps matching TRBD1 (6 bases). V was clipped by 5 bases and J by 4 bases, with 12 bases between them. Germline V CDR1 and CDR2: SGHVS, FQNEAQ. CDR3 size: 13 residues. CDR3 loop: CASSRDIRYEQYF. CDR3 coding DNA: TGTGCCAGCAGCCGGGACATAAGATACGAGCAGTACTTC.

The chain has TRBV28 and TRBJ1-4; 9 bases fit TRBD1. V trimming: 6 bases; J trimming: 4 bases; junction bases outside the gene matches: 3. Germline V CDR1 and CDR2: MDHEN, SYDVKM. The CDR3 length is 14 residues. The CDR3 region is CASSRDRVNEKLFF. CDR3 sequence (DNA): TGTGCCAGCAGCCGGGACAGGGTTAATGAAAAACTGTTTTTT.

About this clone: Sequence at one end of the junction differs from germline and may be a read error. This sequence joins TRBV30 and TRBJ1-2, with unresolved D. The CDR3 has 9 residues. The germline CDR1 and CDR2 sequences are GTSNPN and SVGIG (reference sequence). CDR3 sequence reads: CAWGSARAF. DNA of the CDR3: TGTGCCTGGGGATCCGCCCGAGCCTTC.

This clone has only one observation. CDR3 loop: CATPGLAGNTGELFF. The CDR3 coding sequence is TGTGCCACCCCCGGGCTAGCGGGTAACACCGGGGAGCTGTTTTTT. The chain combines TRBV28 with TRBJ2-2; TRBD2 matches at 8 bases. Trimming took 10 bases from V and 2 from J; bases not matched to a gene: 9. The CDR3 loop spans 15 amino acids. CDR1 is MDHEN, CDR2 SYDVKM, per germline.

V gene TRBV5-4 combines with J gene TRBJ2-7; D is uncertain. V gave up 9 bases and J gave up 2 bases, with 18 bases separating them. CDR3 length: 14 residues. Per the germline V gene, CDR1 is SGHNT and CDR2 is YYREEE (reference sequence). CDR3 amino acids: CATFKAGAPYEQYF. CDR3 in DNA: TGTGCCACGTTTAAGGCCGGAGCCCCCTACGAGCAGTACTTC.

This chain connects TRBV10-1 to TRBJ2-7; D gene ambiguous. Germline V gene lookup returns CDR1 WNHNN and CDR2 SYGVQD (reference sequence). The CDR3 is made up of 13 amino acids. Trimming removed 8 bases at V and 5 bases at J, with 16 bases between. The CDR3 sequence is CASGKELGDEQYF. CDR3 coding DNA: TGCGCCAGCGGCAAGGAGCTTGGGGACGAGCAGTACTTC.

The chain carries TRBV7-3 and TRBJ2-5; no definite D call. CDR3 length equals 13 residues. Trimming left V 3 bases short and J 4 bases short, with 9 bases between. CDR1 is SGHTA and CDR2 is FQGTGA in the germline V gene. The CDR3 sequence is CASSFRERETQYF. In DNA, the CDR3 is TGTGCCAGCAGCTTTAGGGAAAGAGAGACCCAGTACTTC.

This chain connects TRBV27 to TRBJ2-7; the D is unclear. With 5 bases removed from V and 0 bases from J, the gap between germline ends came to 11 bases. CDR3 length: 14 residues. Germline loops: CDR1 MNHEY, CDR2 SMNVEV (reference sequence). Here the CDR3 DNA reads TGTGCCAGCAGTCGCCCAGCCACCTCCTACGAGCAGTACTTC. It codes for CASSRPATSYEQYF.

The chain joins TRBV29-1 to TRBJ2-1; 9 bases are a match to TRBD1. The CDR3 runs 15 residues. Germline values: CDR1 SQVTM, CDR2 ANQGSEA. V trimming: 5 bases; J trimming: 4 bases; junction bases outside the gene matches: 9. The CDR3 reads CSVKPRGQGYNEQFF. CDR3 nucleotide sequence: TGCAGCGTTAAACCCCGCGGACAGGGGTACAATGAGCAGTTCTTC.

This clone has only one observation. This chain connects TRBV5-1 to TRBJ1-4; unclear D gene. The CDR3 loop spans 16 amino acids. V lost 0 bases and J 4 bases, leaving 13 bases between the germline ends. In germline, CDR1 is SGHRS, CDR2 YFSETQ. The CDR3 DNA sequence: TGCGCCAGCAGCTTGGCCGCTGGGCAAGGTAATGAAAAACTGTTTTTT. Protein: CASSLAAGQGNEKLFF.

The chain joins TRBV19 to TRBJ2-7; 7 positions match TRBD1. V lost 5 bases and J lost 2; bases outside the gene matches: 9. The CDR3 is made up of 15 amino acids. The germline CDR1 and CDR2 sequences are LNHDA and SQIVND (reference sequence). CDR3 coding DNA: TGTGCCAGTAGTCTTTCCACCGGGACAGCCTACGAGCAGTACTTC. It yields the protein CASSLSTGTAYEQYF.

The rearrangement links TRBV5-1 to TRBJ2-3; TRBD2 might be the D (5 bases). Germline CDR1 is SGHRS and CDR2 is YFSETQ. The CDR3 is 13 amino acids. Deletions cut 4 bases from V and 5 bases from J, with 11 bases between. CDR3 nucleotide sequence: TGCGCCAGCAGCCGAGGGTCCGGAGATACGCAGTATTTT. This sequence encodes CASSRGSGDTQYF.

The rearrangement joins TRBV5-1 to TRBJ2-7; TRBD2 aligns across 8 bases. The CDR3 consists of 14 residues. Per the germline V gene, CDR1 is SGHRS and CDR2 is YFSETQ. Trimming took 3 bases from V and 5 from J; bases not matched to a gene: 7. The CDR3 sequence is CASSSERGRDEQYF. CDR3 sequence (DNA): TGCGCCAGCAGCTCTGAGCGGGGGCGCGACGAGCAGTACTTC.

Notes on this clone: The sample contains more than one DNA sequence encoding this CDR3. The chain joins TRBV27 to TRBJ2-7; perhaps TRBD1 as D (6 bases). V was trimmed by 3 bases and J by 0 bases, leaving 12 bases between them. Germline V gives CDR1 MNHEY, CDR2 SMNVEV (reference sequence). This CDR3 contains 15 residues. The CDR3 is CASSFQGKNSYEQYF. The CDR3 bases are TGTGCCAGCAGTTTCCAGGGGAAAAACTCCTACGAGCAGTACTTC.

Comment on this clone: The sample has other DNA sequences that encode this CDR3 too. The chain links TRBV5-1 to TRBJ2-7; no definite D call. The length of the CDR3 is 12 residues. V lost 7 bases to trimming and J lost 2 bases, with 10 bases between them. The germline CDR1 and CDR2 sequences are SGHRS and YFSETQ. CDR3 sequence reads: CASRAPTYEQYF. The CDR3 DNA follows: TGCGCCAGCCGGGCACCGACCTACGAGCAGTACTTC.